Listed below are T cell receptor beta chains from one sample, sequenced in a study of human versus mouse CDR3 diversity and MHC coevolution. The assay was immunoSEQ multiplex PCR, and TCRdb's table has in-frame clones only and misses some. The sample holds around 77,000 clones, approximately 90% seen once. The specimen was naive CD4+ T cells from blood. The receptors originated from a person aged 30-70 years in good health. The CDR3 runs from the conserved cysteine through the conserved F or W. A D gene is named only where the DNA matches it firmly. A row's size may be missing; if present it is once, few, many or a size class.

d_call	v_call	clone_size	j_call	cdr3_nt	cdr3_aa
TRBD2	TRBV6-5	-	TRBJ2-1	TGTGCCAGCAGTTACTTGACGGGACTAGCGGGAGGTGAGCAGTTCTTC	CASSYLTGLAGGEQFF
TRBD1	TRBV18	-	TRBJ1-5	TGTGCCAGCTCACCACCGATCGACAGGGAATATCAGCCCCAGCATTTT	CASSPPIDREYQPQHF
-	TRBV30	once	TRBJ2-5	TGTGCCTGGAGTCCGGCGGTCCGGTTGTCCCAAGAGACCCAGTACTTC	CAWSPAVRLSQETQYF
-	TRBV5-1	-	TRBJ1-5	TGCGCCAGCAGCTTAGCTGGACAGTTCAATCAGCCCCAGCATTTT	CASSLAGQFNQPQHF
-	TRBV6-6	-	TRBJ1-5	TGTGCCAGCACGACAGGTAAAAAGCCCCAGCATTTT	CASTTGKKPQHF
TRBD1	TRBV5-1	-	TRBJ1-5	TGCGCCAGCAGCTTGGGGTACGGACAGGCCTATAGCAATCAGCCCCAGCATTTT	CASSLGYGQAYSNQPQHF
TRBD1	TRBV4-1	-	TRBJ1-2	TGCGCCAGCAGCCAAGCAGCCGCACAGGGGGCCTATGGCTACACCTTC	CASSQAAAQGAYGYTF
TRBD1	TRBV5-4	-	TRBJ1-2	TGTGCCAGCAGCCGCCCCGGGACAGCTGGCTACACCTTC	CASSRPGTAGYTF
TRBD2	TRBV5-4	once	TRBJ2-2	TGTGCCAGCAGCTCGCTAGCGGGAGGCCACACCGGGGAGCTGTTTTTT	CASSSLAGGHTGELFF
-	TRBV19	few	TRBJ2-1	TGTGCCGTCCGGGCCGTGGGGCAAATAAACAATGAGCAGTTCTTC	CAVRAVGQINNEQFF
-	TRBV5-4	-	TRBJ1-2	TGTGCCAGCAGCATAATAGGACAAGCACTTAACTATGGCTACACCTTC	CASSIIGQALNYGYTF
TRBD1	TRBV29-1	once	TRBJ2-5	TGCAGCGCTGACAGGGGAGTCGAGACCCAGTACTTC	CSADRGVETQYF